The 32 T cell receptor beta chains reported below all come from one sample, sequenced in a study of T cells after yellow fever vaccination. TCRdb processed the 5' RACE reads anew with MiXCR; each CDR3 protein has one entry. The repertoire holds approximately 300,000 distinct CDR3 sequences, with about 10% as singletons. The source material was CD4+ T cells sorted from PBMCs, sampled 45 days after the yellow fever booster vaccination. The origin of the receptors is a man between 18 and 29 years old who received the YFV17D yellow fever vaccine.

The chain couples TRBV11-1 to TRBJ2-3, with a possible D match to TRBD1 (6 bases). Germline CDR1 reads SGHAT; CDR2 reads FQDESV (reference sequence). The CDR3 runs to 12 residues. Between the trimmed V and J ends, which lost 5 bases and 6 bases, there was a span of 9 bases. The CDR3 protein is CASSAQGDTQYF. CDR3 bases: TGTGCCAGCAGCGCGCAGGGGGATACGCAGTATTTT.

This rearrangement joins TRBV12-3 or TRBV12-4 to TRBJ2-7, with D unresolved. This CDR3 is built from 11 residues. V was clipped by 8 bases and J by 3 bases, with 8 bases between them. The DNA of the CDR3 is TGTGCCAGCGGGCGCGGCTACGAGCAGTACTTC. It encodes CASGRGYEQYF.

The V and J genes are TRBV6-2 or TRBV6-3 and TRBJ2-3; D is unresolved. V was cut by 2 bases and J by 1 base, with 4 bases left in between. Looked up from germline, CDR1 is MNHEY and CDR2 is SVGEGT. This CDR3 is built from 13 residues. The DNA for the CDR3 is TGTGCCAGCAGTTACGATGGCACAGATACGCAGTATTTT. Translated: CASSYDGTDTQYF.

This clonotype has just a few counts. The chain is built from TRBV7-8 and TRBJ1-5, with unresolved D. Germline lookup yields CDR1 SGHVS and CDR2 FQNEAQ. Trimming cost V 5 bases and J 2 bases, with 10 bases left between them. The CDR3 runs 14 residues. The CDR3 DNA follows: TGTGCCAGCAGCGCTAGGGAGGGCAATCAGCCCCAGCATTTT. It encodes CASSAREGNQPQHF.

V and J are TRBV30 and TRBJ1-5; TRBD1 agrees at 8 bases. J lost 7 bases, V lost 1 base, and 3 bases had no gene match. CDR1 is GTSNPN, CDR2 SVGIG, per germline (reference sequence). The CDR3 loop spans 13 amino acids. The CDR3 DNA reads as TGTGCCTGGAGTGCACAGGGGGAGCAGCCCCAGCATTTT. Protein product: CAWSAQGEQPQHF. Combining the CDR3 with reference TRBV30 and TRBJ1-5 gives the whole variable domain SQTIHQWPATLVQPVGSPLSLECTVEGTSNPNLYWYRQAAGRGLQLLFYSVGIGQISSEVPQNLSASRPQDRQFILSSKKLLLSDSGFYLCAWSAQGEQPQHFGDGTRLSIL.

This clonotype was picked up a small number of times. V and J are TRBV4-3 and TRBJ1-6; D is unclear. The germline gives CDR1 LGHNA, CDR2 YSLEER. The V end was cut by 0 bases, the J end by 3 bases, with 15 bases between. This CDR3 spans 18 amino acids. The CDR3 DNA sequence: TGCGCCAGCAGCCAAGAAAGTAGACGCCACGGCTATAATTCACCCCTCCACTTT. This codes for CASSQESRRHGYNSPLHF.

The chain has TRBV27 and TRBJ2-1; 7 bases match TRBD1. The CDR3 sequence is 17 residues long. The J segment lost 0 bases and the V segment lost 4 bases, leaving 9 bases of the junction unmatched. The germline gives CDR1 MNHEY, CDR2 SMNVEV (reference sequence). CDR3 nucleotide sequence: TGTGCCAGCAGTTCTAGCCCGGGACAGATCTCCTACAATGAGCAGTTCTTC. Residues: CASSSSPGQISYNEQFF.

This clonotype was observed a handful of times. The rearrangement joins TRBV20-1 to TRBJ1-4; perhaps TRBD1 as D (5 bases). Trimming removed 3 bases from V and 6 bases from J, with 17 bases in between. Looked up from germline, CDR1 is DFQATT and CDR2 is SNEGSKA (reference sequence). The CDR3 is 15 residues long. CDR3 region: CSARRDQGGDEKLFF. The CDR3 DNA sequence: TGCAGTGCTAGGAGAGATCAGGGTGGAGATGAAAAACTGTTTTTT.

This clonotype was observed a few times. The gene calls are TRBV27 and TRBJ2-6; 7 nucleotides match TRBD1. V lost 6 bases and J lost 2; bases outside the gene matches: 7. The CDR3 loop spans 16 amino acids. Germline values: CDR1 MNHEY, CDR2 SMNVEV (reference sequence). The CDR3 protein is CASRKGGSTGANVLTF. The CDR3 DNA reads TGTGCCAGCAGAAAAGGGGGCTCCACTGGGGCCAACGTCCTGACTTTC.

The V gene is TRBV7-2, the J gene TRBJ1-3, with 11 bases aligning to TRBD1. The CDR3 extends over 15 amino acids. Germline V CDR1 and CDR2: SGHTA, FQGNSA. After removal of 5 bases from V and 4 bases from J, the junction contained 4 bases not matched to a gene. The CDR3 is CASSRDRGRGNTIYF. The CDR3 region has the DNA TGTGCCAGCAGCCGGGACAGGGGGAGAGGAAACACCATATATTTT. The full variable domain, with the rest looked up from reference TRBV7-2 and TRBJ1-3, is GAGVSQSPSNKVTEKGKDVELRCDPISGHTALYWYRQSLGQGLEFLIYFQGNSAPDKSGLPSDRFSAERTGGSVSTLTIQRTQQEDSAVYLCASSRDRGRGNTIYFGEGSWLTVV.

There are many counts of this clonotype. The chain has TRBV12-3 or TRBV12-4 and TRBJ2-5; 8 positions match TRBD1. This CDR3 region has 13 residues. The trim removed 7 bases at V and 2 bases at J, leaving 3 bases unmatched. CDR3 residues: CASTGTGQETQYF. DNA of the CDR3: TGTGCCAGCACCGGGACAGGACAAGAGACCCAGTACTTC.

This clonotype was seen only a few times. The chain has TRBV5-1 and TRBJ1-4; tentatively, D is TRBD1 (6 bases). The CDR3 length is 14 residues. Germline V lookup: CDR1 SGHRS, CDR2 YFSETQ. V dropped 2 bases and J dropped 7 bases, with 12 bases sitting between them. DNA of the CDR3: TGCGCCAGCAGCTTAACAGGGACGGCTGAAAAACTGTTTTTT. The encoded protein is CASSLTGTAEKLFF.

The table lists this clonotype with many counts. The chain has TRBV4-2 and TRBJ2-5, with TRBD1 matching 7 bases. J was trimmed by 1 base and V by 5 bases; bases with no gene match: 10. CDR1 is LGHNA, CDR2 YNFKEQ, per germline. The CDR3 covers 16 residues. The CDR3 nucleotides are TGTGCCAGCAGCACCGTTGGGCCAGGGGGCCAAGAGACCCAGTACTTC. This codes for CASSTVGPGGQETQYF.

The chain is built from TRBV7-2 and TRBJ2-3; D not certain. This CDR3 comprises 14 residues. CDR1 SGHTA and CDR2 FQGNSA come from the germline V gene. V lost 5 bases and J lost 3, with 12 bases in between. CDR3 sequence: CASSLDWSTDTQYF. The CDR3 nucleotides read TGTGCCAGCAGCCTGGATTGGAGTACAGATACGCAGTATTTT.

This clonotype was seen only a few times. The J gene is TRBJ2-2, the V gene TRBV12-3 or TRBV12-4, with D unresolved. There are 14 residues in the CDR3. The V end was cut by 7 bases, the J end by 7 bases, with 16 bases between. The CDR3 nucleotides are TGTGCCAGCATGTCCCGAGCCGCTTTCGGGGAGCTGTTTTTT. Residues: CASMSRAAFGELFF.

This chain connects TRBV7-8 to TRBJ2-5; 10 bases map to TRBD1. The CDR3 covers 14 residues. Unmatched junction bases numbered 2, after V lost 3 bases and J lost 4 bases. Germline assignment: CDR1 SGHVS and CDR2 FQNEAQ. The CDR3 here is CASSLRTGGETQYF. The CDR3 region has the DNA TGTGCCAGCAGCTTGCGGACAGGGGGAGAGACCCAGTACTTC.

The chain joins TRBV5-1 to TRBJ1-2; 10 bases are a match to TRBD1. The CDR3 runs 16 residues. The J segment lost 4 bases and the V segment lost 0 bases, leaving 6 bases of the junction unmatched. CDR1 SGHRS and CDR2 YFSETQ come from the germline V gene. DNA of the CDR3: TGCGCCAGCAGCTTGGGACAGGGGGCGCAAGGCTATGGCTACACCTTC. This gives the protein CASSLGQGAQGYGYTF.

This clonotype was recorded a few times. The rearrangement uses TRBV7-2 and TRBJ2-3; 9 bases match TRBD2. V lost 5 bases and J lost 2; bases outside the gene matches: 11. Germline values: CDR1 SGHTA, CDR2 FQGNSA. The CDR3 runs 17 residues. The CDR3 DNA reads as TGTGCCAGCAGCCGCCGGACTAGCGAGATACTCACAGATACGCAGTATTTT. Its protein product is CASSRRTSEILTDTQYF.

This clonotype was seen many times. CDR3 nucleotides: TGTGCCAGCAGCTTCGGGAATACCTACGAGCAGTACGTC. Its translation is CASSFGNTYEQYV. The chain recombines TRBV7-9 with TRBJ2-7; possibly TRBD2 for D (5 bases). The CDR3 sequence is 13 residues long. Germline V CDR1 and CDR2: SEHNR, FQNEAQ (reference sequence). V was pared by 3 bases and J by 2 bases, with 8 bases between.

This chain links TRBV5-1 with TRBJ2-6, with unresolved D. The V end was cut by 0 bases, the J end by 1 base, with 8 bases between. In germline, CDR1 is SGHRS, CDR2 YFSETQ. The CDR3 is 16 residues long. The CDR3 loop is CASSLAEFSGANVLTF. The CDR3 coding sequence is TGCGCCAGCAGCTTGGCCGAATTTTCTGGGGCCAACGTCCTGACTTTC.

A few counts support this clonotype. The chain carries TRBV7-2 and TRBJ2-5; weak D call: TRBD2 (6 bases). V lost 0 bases to trimming and J lost 5 bases, with 16 bases between them. Germline V gene data show CDR1 as SGHTA and CDR2 as FQGNSA. The CDR3 is 16 amino acids. The CDR3 is CASSLAGGRWGETQYF. CDR3 bases: TGTGCCAGCAGCTTAGCGGGGGGAAGGTGGGGCGAGACCCAGTACTTC.

The CDR3 DNA follows: TGTGCCAGTACCGTGGCAGGACGAAATCAGCCCCAGCATTTT. Translating gives CASTVAGRNQPQHF. This sequence joins TRBV19 and TRBJ1-5; D remains ambiguous. This CDR3 is built from 14 residues. Trimming cost V 7 bases and J 4 bases, with 14 bases left between them. The germline V gene has CDR1 LNHDA and CDR2 SQIVND (reference sequence).

This clonotype was seen ten or more times. The chain has TRBV7-3 and TRBJ1-1; no definite D call. V gave up 5 bases and J gave up 6 bases, with 7 bases separating them. Germline V gene sequence: CDR1 SGHTA, CDR2 FQGTGA. This CDR3 comprises 11 residues. The CDR3 is CASSLGSEAFF. In DNA, the CDR3 is TGTGCCAGCAGCCTCGGGTCTGAAGCTTTCTTT.

This clonotype was seen more than once but under ten times. The J gene is TRBJ2-5, the V gene TRBV7-9; the D gene is possibly TRBD2 (7 bases). V was trimmed by 1 base and J by 1 base, leaving 16 bases between them. The CDR3 sequence is 17 residues long. The germline gives CDR1 SEHNR, CDR2 FQNEAQ (reference sequence). The CDR3 spells CASSLGGGSPIQETQYF. The CDR3, as DNA: TGTGCCAGCAGCTTAGGGGGGGGCAGCCCGATCCAAGAGACCCAGTACTTC.

This clonotype was observed at least ten times. The chain recombines TRBV7-2 with TRBJ2-1; D not certain. This CDR3 spans 12 amino acids. Looked up from germline, CDR1 is SGHTA and CDR2 is FQGNSA. V was pared by 5 bases and J by 5 bases, with 7 bases between. CDR3 sequence reads: CASSGYHNEQFF. Written as DNA, the CDR3 is TGTGCCAGCAGCGGATATCACAATGAGCAGTTCTTC.

This clonotype came up a few times. The chain uses TRBV12-3 or TRBV12-4 and TRBJ1-1; D gene ambiguous. CDR3 length: 13 amino acids. V was pared by 5 bases and J by 4 bases, with 11 bases between. The CDR3: CASSRLVSTEAFF. The CDR3 bases are TGTGCCAGCAGTCGACTTGTGAGCACTGAAGCTTTCTTT.

This clonotype was seen a handful of times. The chain is built from TRBV7-2 and TRBJ2-3, with D maybe TRBD1 (6 bases). Per the germline V gene, CDR1 is SGHTA and CDR2 is FQGNSA. V was cut by 5 bases and J by 4 bases, with 16 bases left in between. The CDR3 has 15 residues. The CDR3 loop reads CASSVRQESADTQYF. DNA of the CDR3: TGTGCCAGCAGCGTCCGACAGGAGTCAGCAGATACGCAGTATTTT.

A few counts support this clonotype. V is TRBV20-1 and J is TRBJ2-3, with 11 nucleotides matching TRBD2. V dropped 3 bases and J dropped 4; count of bases not matched to a gene: 6. Germline V CDR1 and CDR2: DFQATT, SNEGSKA (reference sequence). The CDR3 spans 15 residues. CDR3 sequence (DNA): TGCAGTGCTAGGGTTAGCGGGGGGGCATCAGATACGCAGTATTTT. It translates to CSARVSGGASDTQYF.

The chain uses TRBV20-1 and TRBJ1-5, with unresolved D. The germline V gene encodes CDR1 DFQATT and CDR2 SNEGSKA (reference sequence). The V gene lost 3 bases and the J gene lost 5 bases, with 8 bases spanning the gap. CDR3 length: 12 amino acids. The CDR3 protein is CSARSLDQPQHF. The CDR3 DNA sequence: TGCAGTGCTAGGAGTCTGGATCAGCCCCAGCATTTT.

This clonotype was detected ten times or more. This rearrangement joins TRBV25-1 to TRBJ2-2; 8 bases map to TRBD1. The CDR3 is 16 residues long. Trimming removed 8 bases from V and 5 bases from J; junction bases left unmatched: 13. Germline V gives CDR1 MGHDK, CDR2 SYGVNS. The CDR3: CASAPSGQGGTGELFF. The CDR3 nucleotides are TGTGCCAGCGCACCCTCCGGACAGGGCGGAACCGGGGAGCTGTTTTTT.

In this sample, this clonotype turned up a few times. The chain recombines TRBV12-3 or TRBV12-4 with TRBJ2-5, with unresolved D. V shed 9 bases and J shed 4 bases, with 15 bases lying between them. The length of the CDR3 is 13 residues. CDR3 sequence reads: CASKGSDLETQYF. As DNA, the CDR3 is TGTGCCAGTAAAGGGTCGGATTTAGAGACCCAGTACTTC.

In DNA form, the CDR3 reads TGCGCCAGCAGATCTGGGGCTCGGACTGAAGCTTTCTTT. Its translation is CASRSGARTEAFF. V usage is TRBV5-1 and J usage is TRBJ1-1, with D maybe TRBD1 (5 bases). The CDR3 consists of 13 residues. Germline V lookup: CDR1 SGHRS, CDR2 YFSETQ. Trimming shortened V by 5 bases and J by 5 bases, and 13 bases separated the two germline ends. The full variable domain, its missing parts supplied by reference TRBV5-1 and TRBJ1-1, is KAGVTQTPRYLIKTRGQQVTLSCSPISGHRSVSWYQQTPGQGLQFLFEYFSETQRNKGNFPGRFSGRQFSNSRSEMNVSTLELGDSALYLCASRSGARTEAFFGQGTRLTVV.